This paragraph covers one T cell receptor (beta chain) sequence. The target antigen is unknown. The data originate from a study of OX40 agonist ivuxolimab in advanced cancers. Study results and limitations: More expanded clones were seen, on average, in CD8+ T cells than in CD4+.

Repertoires were generated with immunoSEQ multiplex PCR, while TCRdb's copy carries only in-frame clones and drops some. The profile shows some 70,000 clones, 85% to 95% of them singletons. Trimming shortened V by 4 bases and J by 7 bases, and 11 bases separated the two germline ends. The germline V gene has CDR1 SGHTA and CDR2 FQGTGA. The CDR3 sequence is 13 residues long. This receptor was taken from an adult with an advanced solid tumor such as melanoma, head and neck, liver or kidney cancer. The chain uses TRBV7-3 and TRBJ2-1; D might be TRBD1 (5 bases). The sample consisted of CD4+ or CD8+ T cells sorted from blood, taken in a trial of the OX40 agonist ivuxolimab. The DNA for the CDR3 is TGTGCCAGCAGCTACCGACAGAGTAATGAGCAGTTCTTC. The encoded protein is CASSYRQSNEQFF.